The 21 T cell receptor beta chains below come from one sample, sequenced in a study of CD8 T cells in ankylosing spondylitis. General observations from the study: Characteristic of ankylosing spondylitis blood, it appeared, was a TCR beta motif comprising several highly homologous variants.

For these TCRs, the target antigens are not known. From the 5' RACE reads, TCRdb called clonotypes with MiXCR, one entry per CDR3 protein. The sample lists roughly 440,000 distinct CDR3 sequences; 15% to 20% were seen once. Sequencing used blood, either unsorted or a sorted T cell fraction (not recorded which). These receptor sequences come from a male donor with ankylosing spondylitis.

As DNA, the CDR3 is TGTGCCAGCTCACCACTCTCAGGGGCCCTTAACTATGGCTACACCTTC. This translates into CASSPLSGALNYGYTF. The chain couples TRBV18 to TRBJ1-2, with D possibly being TRBD1 (6 bases). The CDR3 consists of 16 residues. V lost 1 base to trimming and J lost 1 base, with 13 bases between them. Germline V gene lookup returns CDR1 KGHSH and CDR2 LQKENI.

This clonotype was picked up many times. V usage is TRBV5-1 and J usage is TRBJ2-7; the D gene is possibly TRBD2 (5 bases). Germline V lookup: CDR1 SGHRS, CDR2 YFSETQ. The CDR3 spans 14 residues. Trimming took off 0 bases at V and 11 bases at J, with 18 bases between the two ends. The DNA of the CDR3 is TGCGCCAGCAGCTTGGAGGCTCACACCCAGGAGGAGTACTTC. Translation gives CASSLEAHTQEEYF.

This chain joins TRBV20-1 and TRBJ1-1; tentative D call: TRBD1 (5 bases). V was trimmed by 2 bases and J by 6 bases, leaving 19 bases between them. The length of the CDR3 is 15 residues. Germline assignment: CDR1 DFQATT and CDR2 SNEGSKA (reference sequence). CDR3 sequence (DNA): TGCAGTGCTAGATCGAGAGGGTGGGGACTCGCTGAAGCTTTCTTT. Its translation is CSARSRGWGLAEAFF.

This clonotype was seen a few times. V is TRBV20-1 and J is TRBJ1-2; a weak D match, TRBD1 (6 bases). Per germline, CDR1 DFQATT and CDR2 SNEGSKA (reference sequence). CDR3 size: 15 residues. V lost 4 bases and J 8 bases, leaving 23 bases between the germline ends. The CDR3 nucleotides are TGCAGTGCTACGCCCCCCTACTCCAGACAGGACGGCTACACCTTC. This codes for CSATPPYSRQDGYTF.

This clonotype was counted once. The chain links TRBV10-2 to TRBJ2-3; D gene uncertain. V lost 2 bases, J lost 1 base, and 16 bases lay in between. The V gene's germline CDR1 is WSHSY and CDR2 SAAADI. The CDR3 length is 17 residues. The CDR3 nucleotides are TGCGCCAGCAGTGAGATTCTCGGGCTAGTCGGCACAGATACGCAGTATTTT. Amino acid sequence: CASSEILGLVGTDTQYF.

This clonotype was found a few times. The rearrangement joins TRBV5-6 to TRBJ1-1, with 7 nucleotides matching TRBD1. J lost 4 bases, V lost 1 base, and 7 bases had no gene match. The CDR3 loop spans 15 amino acids. Germline assignment: CDR1 SGHDT and CDR2 YYEEEE. The DNA for the CDR3 is TGTGCCAGCAGCTTGCGACCAGGGGGACTCACTGAAGCTTTCTTT. Amino acid sequence: CASSLRPGGLTEAFF.

This clonotype appeared a single time. V and J are TRBV3-1 and TRBJ1-1, with D hard to call. Trimming left V 0 bases short and J 5 bases short, with 10 bases between. Germline loops: CDR1 LGHDT, CDR2 YNNKEL (reference sequence). This CDR3 has 14 amino acids. This chain's CDR3 is CASSQDPVRTEAFF. The CDR3 nucleotides read TGTGCCAGCAGCCAAGACCCGGTACGGACTGAAGCTTTCTTT.

This clonotype came up a few times. The CDR3 here is CASSSDLRGETQYF. The CDR3 DNA follows: TGTGCCAGCAGCTCCGACCTGAGGGGAGAGACCCAGTACTTC. This chain connects TRBV7-2 to TRBJ2-5, with D perhaps assigned TRBD1 or TRBD2 (5 bases each). This CDR3 region has 14 residues. V was pared by 4 bases and J by 4 bases, with 13 bases between. Per the germline V gene, CDR1 is SGHTA and CDR2 is FQGNSA.

This clonotype was seen more than once but under ten times. The chain combines TRBV6-1 with TRBJ2-3, with D perhaps matching TRBD1 (5 bases). V lost 2 bases, J lost 4 bases, and 16 bases lay in between. CDR3 length: 16 amino acids. From germline, CDR1 is MNHNS and CDR2 SASEGT. CDR3 residues: CASSEQGFSRADTQYF. In nucleotides, the CDR3 is TGTGCCAGCAGTGAACAGGGTTTTTCTCGGGCAGATACGCAGTATTTT.

The V and J genes are TRBV4-3 and TRBJ1-4, with 8 bases that match TRBD1. Germline V gene data show CDR1 as LGHNA and CDR2 as YSLEER. V shed 1 base and J 8 bases; nucleotides not matched to a gene: 6. This CDR3 spans 15 amino acids. The CDR3 nucleotides read TGCGCCAGCAGCCAAGGGGGCAGGGGGCCGGAAAAACTGTTTTTT. Protein product: CASSQGGRGPEKLFF.

This clonotype was observed a few times. The chain couples TRBV6-6 to TRBJ1-2, with D hard to call. This CDR3 contains 12 residues. Germline CDR1 reads MNHNY; CDR2 reads SVGAGI (reference sequence). Trimming cost V 6 bases and J 8 bases, with 13 bases left between them. The CDR3, as DNA: TGTGCCAGCAGCCAAGGCGGCGGGGGCTACACCTTC. Encoded protein: CASSQGGGGYTF.

This clonotype was seen a few times. This CDR3 is CASRGGIRDNQPQHF. As DNA, the CDR3 is TGTGCCAGCAGGGGGGGGATACGGGACAATCAGCCCCAGCATTTT. The rearrangement uses TRBV28 and TRBJ1-5; possible D gene TRBD1, 5 bases. CDR1 and CDR2 (germline): MDHEN, SYDVKM. This CDR3 spans 15 amino acids. Trimming left V 6 bases short and J 3 bases short, with 15 bases between.

The V and J genes are TRBV30 and TRBJ2-7; possible D gene TRBD2, 6 bases. The CDR3 length is 15 residues. The germline CDR1 and CDR2 sequences are GTSNPN and SVGIG (reference sequence). V was shortened by 1 base and J by 4 bases, with 17 bases between the two germline ends. The CDR3 DNA sequence: TGTGCCTGGAGTGCCCCGGGTTTGGGGGGATACGAGCAGTACTTC. Translating gives CAWSAPGLGGYEQYF. Complete variable domain (other parts from reference TRBV30 and TRBJ2-7): SQTIHQWPATLVQPVGSPLSLECTVEGTSNPNLYWYRQAAGRGLQLLFYSVGIGQISSEVPQNLSASRPQDRQFILSSKKLLLSDSGFYLCAWSAPGLGGYEQYFGPGTRLTVT.

The V call is TRBV5-1, the J call TRBJ2-3; D not certain. The CDR3 contains 15 residues. V was pared by 0 bases and J by 0 bases, with 8 bases between. Germline CDR1 and CDR2: SGHRS and YFSETQ. The CDR3 nucleotides read TGCGCCAGCAGCTTGGCAGCATACAGCACAGATACGCAGTATTTT. It is translated as CASSLAAYSTDTQYF.

This clonotype was picked up a small number of times. The chain recombines TRBV2 with TRBJ2-3; 9 nucleotides line up with TRBD1. The trim removed 6 bases at V and 5 bases at J, leaving 3 bases unmatched. The V gene's germline CDR1 is SNHLY and CDR2 FYNNEI. The CDR3 length is 13 residues. The CDR3 spells CASRGTGLDTQYF. Written as DNA, the CDR3 is TGTGCCAGCAGGGGGACAGGGTTAGATACGCAGTATTTT.

The rearrangement joins TRBV30 to TRBJ2-2, with D possibly matching TRBD2 (6 bases). The CDR3 length is 13 residues. V was cut by 5 bases and J by 4 bases, with 11 bases left in between. Germline CDR1 is GTSNPN and CDR2 is SVGIG (reference sequence). This CDR3 reads CAWAPRGTGELFF. The CDR3 DNA sequence: TGTGCCTGGGCCCCGCGGGGCACCGGGGAGCTGTTTTTT. Complete variable domain (other parts from reference TRBV30 and TRBJ2-2): SQTIHQWPATLVQPVGSPLSLECTVEGTSNPNLYWYRQAAGRGLQLLFYSVGIGQISSEVPQNLSASRPQDRQFILSSKKLLLSDSGFYLCAWAPRGTGELFFGEGSRLTVL.

The chain is built from TRBV6-1 and TRBJ2-2; 8 nucleotides align to TRBD1. Trimming cost V 8 bases and J 1 base; bases outside gene matches: 3. CDR3 length: 14 residues. Germline CDR1 reads MNHNS; CDR2 reads SASEGT. The CDR3 here is CASWTGMNTGELFF. The CDR3 DNA reads TGTGCCAGCTGGACAGGGATGAACACCGGGGAGCTGTTTTTT.

This clonotype turned up a few times. V is TRBV18 and J is TRBJ2-7; 10 bases agree with TRBD2. The junction had 7 bases not matched to a gene; V was cut back by 2 bases and J by 3 bases. CDR1 KGHSH and CDR2 LQKENI come from the germline V gene. The CDR3 has 16 residues. This CDR3 reads CASSPNPSGSIYEQYF. The CDR3 DNA is TGTGCCAGCTCACCAAATCCTAGCGGGAGCATCTACGAGCAGTACTTC.

This clonotype was observed many times. The gene calls are TRBV5-1 and TRBJ1-1, with D possibly matching TRBD1 (5 bases). V was trimmed by 0 bases and J by 4 bases, leaving 19 bases between them. The germline V gene encodes CDR1 SGHRS and CDR2 YFSETQ. The CDR3 covers 17 residues. The CDR3 region has the DNA TGCGCCAGCAGCTTGGCCGAATCGGGACCCCGGACCACTGAAGCTTTCTTT. It translates to CASSLAESGPRTTEAFF.

V and J are TRBV3-1 and TRBJ2-1; no reliable D call. V was trimmed by 1 base and J by 9 bases, leaving 10 bases between them. Looked up from germline, CDR1 is LGHDT and CDR2 is YNNKEL (reference sequence). The CDR3 has 13 residues. This CDR3 is CASSQGVTREQFF. In DNA form, the CDR3 reads TGTGCCAGCAGCCAAGGGGTCACGCGTGAGCAGTTCTTC.

This clonotype was picked up a small number of times. J is TRBJ2-4 and V is TRBV20-1; D is perhaps TRBD1 (5 bases). Trimming took off 1 base at V and 8 bases at J, with 18 bases between the two ends. Germline-derived CDR1 and CDR2 are DFQATT and SNEGSKA (reference sequence). The length of the CDR3 is 15 residues. CDR3 sequence (DNA): TGCAGTGCTAGAGTAGGGGCTACGGTTAGGGACATTCAGTACTTC. This sequence encodes CSARVGATVRDIQYF.